This T cell receptor beta chain was found in a study of OX40 agonist ivuxolimab in advanced cancers. Study overall: Subjects had a mean age of around 63 years, with a range of about 23 to 79; just over 80% were male. A partial response was reached by three patients: one with hepatocellular carcinoma and two with cutaneous melanoma.

Trimming removed 3 bases from V and 0 bases from J, with 14 bases in between. There are 17 residues in the CDR3. The V gene's germline CDR1 is SNHLY and CDR2 FYNNEI. Assay used: immunoSEQ multiplex PCR; TCRdb lists only in-frame clones, some missing. The sample shows tens of thousands of clones, about 90% of them seen only once. This sequence was found in an adult with an advanced solid tumor such as melanoma, head and neck, liver or kidney cancer. The chain has TRBV2 and TRBJ2-2, with D hard to call. Sequencing used CD4+ or CD8+ T cells sorted from blood, obtained in a trial of the OX40 agonist ivuxolimab. The CDR3 sequence: CASSDDPDEANTGELFF. The CDR3 DNA sequence: TGTGCCAGCAGTGATGACCCGGACGAAGCGAACACCGGGGAGCTGTTTTTT.